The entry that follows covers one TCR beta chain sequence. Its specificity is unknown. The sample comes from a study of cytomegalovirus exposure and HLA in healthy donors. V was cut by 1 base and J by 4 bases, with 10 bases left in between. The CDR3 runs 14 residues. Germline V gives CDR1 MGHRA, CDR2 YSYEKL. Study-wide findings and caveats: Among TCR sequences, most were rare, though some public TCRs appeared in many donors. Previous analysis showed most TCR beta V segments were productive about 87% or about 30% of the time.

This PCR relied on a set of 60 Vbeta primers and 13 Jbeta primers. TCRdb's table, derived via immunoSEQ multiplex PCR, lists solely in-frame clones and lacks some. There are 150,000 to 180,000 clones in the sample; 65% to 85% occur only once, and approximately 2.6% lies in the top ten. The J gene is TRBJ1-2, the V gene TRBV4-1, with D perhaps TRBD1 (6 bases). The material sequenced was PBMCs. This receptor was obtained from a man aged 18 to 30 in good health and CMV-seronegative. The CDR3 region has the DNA TGCGCCAGCAGCCAAGTGGGGGCAGCCTATGGCTACACCTTC. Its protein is CASSQVGAAYGYTF.